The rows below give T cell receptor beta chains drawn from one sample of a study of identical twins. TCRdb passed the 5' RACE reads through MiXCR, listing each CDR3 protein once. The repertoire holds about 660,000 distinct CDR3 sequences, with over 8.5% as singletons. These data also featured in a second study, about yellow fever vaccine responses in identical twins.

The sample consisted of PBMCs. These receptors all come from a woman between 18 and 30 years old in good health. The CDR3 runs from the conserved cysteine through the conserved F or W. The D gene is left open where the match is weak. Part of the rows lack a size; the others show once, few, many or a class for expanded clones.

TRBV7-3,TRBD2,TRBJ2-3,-,CASSLSGGQVTQYF,TGTGCCAGCAGCTTAAGCGGGGGGCAGGTTACGCAGTATTTT
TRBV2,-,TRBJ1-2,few,CASSKTHQNYGYTF,TGTGCCAGCAGTAAAACGCACCAAAACTATGGCTACACCTTC
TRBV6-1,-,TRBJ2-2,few,CASSELVWKTGELFF,TGTGCCAGCAGTGAATTGGTTTGGAAAACCGGGGAGCTGTTTTTT
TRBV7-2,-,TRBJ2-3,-,CASSKLIPRSTDTQYF,TGTGCCAGCAGCAAGCTAATCCCTCGAAGCACAGATACGCAGTATTTT
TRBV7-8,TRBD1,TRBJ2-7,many,CASSFRQGGYEQYF,TGTGCCAGCAGCTTTAGACAGGGTGGTTACGAGCAGTACTTC
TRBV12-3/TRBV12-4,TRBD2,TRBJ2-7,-,CASSITYGRYEQYF,TGTGCCAGCAGCATAACCTACGGGAGGTACGAGCAGTACTTC
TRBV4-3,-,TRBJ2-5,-,CASSQGDGASGETQYF,TGCGCCAGCAGCCAAGGTGACGGGGCGAGCGGAGAGACCCAGTACTTC
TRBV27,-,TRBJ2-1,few,CASSLCCGRGYNEQFF,TGTGCCAGCAGTTTATGTTGTGGGAGAGGCTACAATGAGCAGTTCTTC
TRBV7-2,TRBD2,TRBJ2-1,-,CASSQSGSGVTEQFF,TGTGCCAGCAGCCAAAGCGGGAGTGGAGTGACTGAGCAGTTCTTC
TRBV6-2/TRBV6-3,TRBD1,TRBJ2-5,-,CASSALLSTGEETQYF,TGTGCCAGCAGTGCACTGCTTTCGACAGGGGAAGAGACCCAGTACTTC
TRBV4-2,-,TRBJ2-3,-,CASSQPTDPRGTDTQYF,TGTGCCAGCAGCCAACCCACTGACCCCCGGGGCACAGATACGCAGTATTTT
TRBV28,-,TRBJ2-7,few,CASRIQEYEQYF,TGTGCCAGCAGGATACAGGAGTACGAGCAGTACTTC
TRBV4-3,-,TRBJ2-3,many,CASSHIRGLGDTQYF,TGCGCCAGCAGCCACATACGCGGACTGGGAGATACGCAGTATTTT
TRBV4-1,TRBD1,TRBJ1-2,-,CASSQGVAGGNYGYTF,TGCGCCAGCAGCCAAGGGGTGGCAGGGGGGAACTATGGCTACACCTTC
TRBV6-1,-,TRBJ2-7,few,CARETQGTYEQYF,TGTGCCAGAGAGACACAGGGTACCTACGAGCAGTACTTC
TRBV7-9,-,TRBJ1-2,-,CASSSTKQGTYGYTF,TGTGCCAGCAGCTCAACCAAGCAGGGAACTTATGGCTACACCTTC
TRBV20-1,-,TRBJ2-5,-,CSPRVRTQYF,TGCAGCCCTCGGGTTCGAACCCAGTACTTC
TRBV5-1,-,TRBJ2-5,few,CASSDPRQTGETQYF,TGCGCCAGCAGCGACCCCCGACAGACGGGAGAGACCCAGTACTTC
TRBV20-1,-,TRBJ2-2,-,CSARKPGLNTGELFF,TGCAGTGCTAGAAAACCGGGACTGAACACCGGGGAGCTGTTTTTT
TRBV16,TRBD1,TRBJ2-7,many,CASSQGTGTNEQYF,TGTGCCAGCAGCCAAGGGACAGGGACCAACGAGCAGTACTTC
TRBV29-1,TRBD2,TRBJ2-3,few,CSGLAGGLTDTQYF,TGCAGCGGGTTAGCGGGGGGGTTAACAGATACGCAGTATTTT
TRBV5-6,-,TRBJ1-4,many,CASSAGSANEKLFF,TGTGCCAGCAGCGCCGGGTCGGCTAATGAAAAACTGTTTTTT
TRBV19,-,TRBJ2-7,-,CASTPKLRTSEQYF,TGTGCCAGTACCCCCAAGCTTAGGACCTCCGAGCAGTACTTC
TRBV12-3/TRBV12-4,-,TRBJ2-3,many,CASSSWDTTSSYTQYF,TGTGCCAGCAGTTCCTGGGACACAACCAGCTCCTATACGCAGTATTTT
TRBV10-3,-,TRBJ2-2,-,CALRTQLNTGELFF,TGTGCCCTGAGAACGCAGTTGAACACCGGGGAGCTGTTTTTT
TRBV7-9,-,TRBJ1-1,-,CASSVSVDTEAFF,TGTGCCAGCTCTGTATCAGTGGACACTGAAGCTTTCTTT